This TCR beta chain was found in a study of T cells in localized non-small cell lung cancer. Data came from immunoSEQ multiplex PCR; TCRdb stores just in-frame clones and leaves some out. Of approximately 5,300 clones detected, more than 30% appear once; the ten largest clones hold 12%. Germline loops: CDR1 LNHDA, CDR2 SQIVND (reference sequence). The CDR3 runs 16 residues. V was cut by 3 bases and J by 1 base, with 15 bases left in between. This rearrangement joins TRBV19 to TRBJ1-2; D may be TRBD1 (6 bases). The sequence was obtained from a male donor aged 60 or over with stage III lung adenocarcinoma. The starting material was lung tumor tissue, obtained before any cancer treatment. The CDR3: CASSIGSGGGNYGYTF. CDR3 in DNA: TGTGCCAGTAGTATCGGCAGTGGAGGGGGTAACTATGGCTACACCTTC. The complete variable domain, with remaining parts taken from reference TRBV19 and TRBJ1-2, reads DGGITQSPKYLFRKEGQNVTLSCEQNLNHDAMYWYRQDPGQGLRLIYYSQIVNDFQKGDIAEGYSVSREKKESFPLTVTSAQKNPTAFYLCASSIGSGGGNYGYTFGSGTRLTVV.